One sample yielded the 2 T cell receptor beta chains listed below, sequenced in a study of blood T cells in healthy people across ages. With a J-beta primer mix and a sample-barcoded 5' primer, a second PCR ran 7 to 11 cycles. TCRdb reprocessed the 5' RACE reads via MiXCR and lists one record per CDR3 protein. Among about 1.8 million distinct CDR3 sequences, less than 50% were seen once, and the ten largest hold less than 2.5%. Sequenced input: blood. The receptors here all came from a woman in her thirties or forties in good health.

This clonotype was counted a few times. The rearrangement joins TRBV20-1 to TRBJ2-5, with TRBD1 identical over 9 bases. The J call may be mistaken, given a closer DNA end match to TRBJ2-7. Germline CDR1 DFQATT, CDR2 SNEGSKA (reference sequence). This CDR3 comprises 12 residues. CDR3 DNA: TGCAGTACGACAGGGGGAAACTACGAGCAGTACTTC. It encodes CSTTGGNYEQYF.

The chain is built from TRBV11-2 and TRBJ1-4; 10 bases align to TRBD1. V dropped 6 bases and J dropped 6; count of bases not matched to a gene: 7. Germline V lookup: CDR1 SGHAT, CDR2 FQNNGV. CDR3 length equals 15 residues. CDR3 sequence: CASRLTGTGDEKLFF. The DNA of the CDR3 is TGTGCCAGCAGGCTTACCGGGACAGGGGATGAAAAACTGTTTTTT.